A single sample gave rise to the 9 T cell receptor beta chains below, sequenced in a study of glioma-infiltrating T cells. TCR alpha and beta CDR3 regions were amplified from RNA using iRepertoire nested multiplex PCR. Using its own MiXCR run on the multiplex PCR reads, TCRdb lists one record per CDR3 protein. The repertoire holds under 20,000 distinct CDR3 sequences, with 58% as singletons. Material for sequencing was glioma tissue, nonneoplastic brain tissue, or PBMCs (not recorded which). These receptors all come from a human donor with low-grade glioma or glioblastoma, undergoing nonglioma brain surgery, or in good health (not recorded which).

This rearrangement joins TRBV27 to TRBJ1-2, with 9 bases that match TRBD1. This CDR3 spans 16 amino acids. Per the germline V gene, CDR1 is MNHEY and CDR2 is SMNVEV (reference sequence). V was pared by 6 bases and J by 5 bases, with 13 bases of the junction left unmatched. The CDR3 region is CASRLVPGQGLYGYTF. CDR3 DNA sequence: TGTGCCAGCAGACTTGTTCCGGGACAGGGCCTATATGGCTACACCTTC.

This clonotype is labeled as medium-sized (0.01 to 0.1%). The chain carries TRBV20-1 and TRBJ1-2; a weak D match, TRBD1 (5 bases). Germline V CDR1 and CDR2: DFQATT, SNEGSKA (reference sequence). This CDR3 spans 14 amino acids. V lost 6 bases to trimming and J lost 5 bases, with 19 bases between them. CDR3 nucleotides: TGCAGTGCCCTCACCGGGACCGGGGAATATGGCTACACCTTC. Encoded protein: CSALTGTGEYGYTF.

The chain employs TRBV20-1 and TRBJ2-7; 10 bases agree with TRBD2. V lost 8 bases and J lost 7; bases outside the gene matches: 14. The germline CDR1 and CDR2 sequences are DFQATT and SNEGSKA (reference sequence). The CDR3 loop spans 14 amino acids. CDR3 nucleotides: TGCAGTACTTTCCCCCAGCGGGGGGGGAGGGAGCAGTACTTC. Its protein product is CSTFPQRGGREQYF.

The chain is built from TRBV20-1 and TRBJ1-2; 7 nucleotides agree with TRBD1. This CDR3 comprises 15 residues. Trimming removed 0 bases from V and 3 bases from J; junction bases left unmatched: 7. CDR1 is DFQATT and CDR2 is SNEGSKA in the germline V gene (reference sequence). DNA for the CDR3: TGCAGTGCTAGAGAACCGACAGGGAACTACTATGGCTACACCTTC. Translation gives CSAREPTGNYYGYTF.

This clonotype was counted many times. This chain uses TRBV19 with TRBJ1-2; TRBD1 is a possible D gene (5 bases). The germline V gene has CDR1 LNHDA and CDR2 SQIVND (reference sequence). CDR3 length equals 13 residues. V lost 6 bases, J lost 9 bases, and 17 bases lay in between. The chain's CDR3 is CASSIGTVPRYTF. The CDR3 nucleotides are TGTGCCAGTAGCATCGGGACTGTTCCTCGCTACACCTTC. Supplemented by reference TRBV19 and TRBJ1-2, the full variable domain reads DGGITQSPKYLFRKEGQNVTLSCEQNLNHDAMYWYRQDPGQGLRLIYYSQIVNDFQKGDIAEGYSVSREKKESFPLTVTSAQKNPTAFYLCASSIGTVPRYTFGSGTRLTVV.

A word on this clonotype: A clone one base away is much larger, so this may be a read error. The gene calls are TRBV9 and TRBJ1-4; no clear D gene. The germline gives CDR1 SGDLS, CDR2 YYNGEE. This CDR3 spans 14 amino acids. CDR3 amino acids: CARSAGPNNEKLFF. The CDR3, as DNA: TGTGCCAGAAGCGCCGGACCGAATAATGAAAAACTGTTTTTT.

The genes are TRBV10-3 and TRBJ2-7, with 7 bases lining up with TRBD1. The germline V gene encodes CDR1 ENHRY and CDR2 SYGVKD. The CDR3 has 17 residues. The ends lost 2 bases at V and 0 bases at J; junction bases unmatched: 10. The CDR3 is CAISEGSTGALSYEQYF. The CDR3 DNA is TGTGCCATCAGTGAGGGGTCTACAGGGGCCCTCTCCTACGAGCAGTACTTC.

The chain links TRBV20-1 to TRBJ2-7; D is unresolved. V was cut by 0 bases and J by 0 bases, with 6 bases left in between. Looked up from germline, CDR1 is DFQATT and CDR2 is SNEGSKA (reference sequence). The CDR3 spans 13 residues. In DNA form, the CDR3 reads TGCAGTGCTAGAGAGGGCAACTCCTACGAGCAGTACTTC. This encodes CSAREGNSYEQYF.

Concerning this clonotype: With a much larger clone just one base away, this may be a read error. The chain links TRBV7-2 to TRBJ2-7; D possibly corresponds to TRBD2 (7 bases). The germline V gene encodes CDR1 SGHTA and CDR2 FQGNSA. V lost 5 bases, J lost 3 bases, and 20 bases lay in between. The CDR3 loop spans 16 amino acids. Here the CDR3 reads CASSPVEGGLCYEQYF. The CDR3 bases are TGTGCCAGCAGCCCAGTCGAGGGGGGGCTCTGCTACGAGCAGTACTTC.